This record concerns one T cell receptor beta chain sequence. Its binding antigen is unknown. Base qualities are not recorded, but no much larger clone differs from it by a single base. Using the deep immunoSEQ assay, TCR CDR3 regions were amplified from genomic DNA by multiplex PCR. For each cell subset, the extracted genomic DNA was distributed evenly across all wells of several immunoSEQ 96-well plates, and each plate served as one replicate. For sorted subsets, around 0.2 ug genomic DNA, equal to 25,000 to 35,000 T cell genomes, was loaded into each replicate PCR. The purified libraries were quantified using a Qubit 3.0 fluorometer, sized with a Bioanalyzer 2100, and then quantified again using the KAPA Library Quantification kit. A separate single-read 150-cycle Illumina NextSeq 550 flow cell was used to sequence each immunoSEQ 96-well plate. For the original study's pipeline: Because only junctional sequences without quality scores were contained in the immunoSEQ output, filtering matching that applied to full-length reads could not be performed. To assign V/J genes and CDR3, sequences were annotated using PyIR, a Python wrapper for IgBLAST v1.9, with IMGT germline references. Reads were filtered out if the reads had weak V/J assignments (E-value above 1e-6), no CDR3, stop codons, out-of-frame junctions, or ambiguous translated residues. A V3J clonotype was defined by an identical inferred V gene, J gene, and CDR3 amino acid sequence. Percentage overlap between repertoires was calculated by dividing the number of shared unique clonotypes by the size of the smaller repertoire. Repertoire richness was assessed with RTK rarefaction, the Chao1 estimator, and Recon v2.1 estimates of unobserved clonotypes. OLGA was used to compute generation probabilities for all TCRbeta clonotypes that the gDNA method yielded from a handful of donors. TCRdb stores this immuneACCESS table with in-frame sequences only. Part of the clones is absent; in the studies checked, under half of the shortfall reflects unresolved V genes, and no reason is known for the rest. That table supplies the V and J calls and clone size; D and trimming were determined from the DNA. For this sample the table gives 650,000 to 800,000 clones, of which about 90% were detected only once. The ten most abundant clones make up approximately 24% of the sample.

Looking up the germline V gene yields CDR1 SGHNT and CDR2 YENEEA. The germline V end is reduced by 5 bases and the J end by 0 bases; junction bases left unmatched: 8. From the cysteine up to the phenylalanine, the CDR3 has a length of 18 residues. CDR3 DNA is the only sequence kept; it has 54 bases, read in frame from the first base. CD8 naive samples were CD45RO-negative cells positively selected for CCR7, giving a CD45RA+CCR7+ population that excluded TemRA cells. The donors were healthy, HIV-negative adults with no recently reported acute infections or vaccinations. Every donor was a Caucasian adult residing in Nashville, Tennessee, USA. Blood was obtained by leukapheresis, after which PBMCs were separated by Ficoll-Histopaque density gradient centrifugation and cryopreserved in liquid nitrogen vapor phase. Analytical flow cytometry was used to check the purity and quantity of each magnetically sorted T cell population. Genomic DNA was isolated from every sorted fraction and measured by UV absorbance on a Nanodrop 2000c.

This sample was taken from a study of shared clonotypes between healthy human individuals (dated by TCRdb to the early 2020s). Describing the broader study: A couple of women and a few men aged 18 to 49 years were included in the cohort. For each donor, three plates each were used for CD4 naive and CD4 memory, two plates were used for CD8 naive, and one plate was used for CD8 memory. To estimate repertoire size and how much clonotype sharing occurs between individuals, the study deeply sequenced the blood TCR repertoires of 5 or 6 healthy adults. Different laboratories and diverse techniques were used to prepare libraries and sequence TCR repertoires, to increase sequencing depth and limit assay-specific biases. Each donor's leukapheresis produced roughly between about 0.9 and 9.5 billion PBMCs. What the work shows at the level of the full study, not this receptor alone: Naive subsets generally had larger estimated clonotype richness than memory subsets did. Sampling was limited to blood, and TCR repertoires in tissue likely differ from TCR repertoires in blood. The genetic and exposure-history diversity represented was limited by the small number of donors. When several donors were compared, the shared fraction of clonotypes was around 5% for naive CD4, roughly 3.3% for naive CD8, 2.3% for memory CD4, and around 0.4% for memory CD8. Based on pairwise subsampling, the degree of clonotype sharing among donors was expected to be affected by sequencing depth. Even with the large sequencing depth, rarefaction of the sorted-subset datasets indicated that sequencing was incomplete. Compared with non-shared clonotypes, clonotypes shared by all four sorted-subset donors had higher generation probabilities.

The clonotype originates from a man aged 30 to 45 in good health. The specimen sequenced was naive CD8+ T cells sorted from blood. The sample's cell subset or site label, in plain terms: CD45RA+CCR7+. The sequence links TRBV11-3 to TRBJ2-1, with 12 central nucleotides matching TRBD2. The CDR3 is CASSLRTSGTSSYNEQFF. The DNA sequence is given as TGTGCCAGCAGCCTCAGGACTAGCGGGACCAGCTCCTACAATGAGCAGTTCTTC.